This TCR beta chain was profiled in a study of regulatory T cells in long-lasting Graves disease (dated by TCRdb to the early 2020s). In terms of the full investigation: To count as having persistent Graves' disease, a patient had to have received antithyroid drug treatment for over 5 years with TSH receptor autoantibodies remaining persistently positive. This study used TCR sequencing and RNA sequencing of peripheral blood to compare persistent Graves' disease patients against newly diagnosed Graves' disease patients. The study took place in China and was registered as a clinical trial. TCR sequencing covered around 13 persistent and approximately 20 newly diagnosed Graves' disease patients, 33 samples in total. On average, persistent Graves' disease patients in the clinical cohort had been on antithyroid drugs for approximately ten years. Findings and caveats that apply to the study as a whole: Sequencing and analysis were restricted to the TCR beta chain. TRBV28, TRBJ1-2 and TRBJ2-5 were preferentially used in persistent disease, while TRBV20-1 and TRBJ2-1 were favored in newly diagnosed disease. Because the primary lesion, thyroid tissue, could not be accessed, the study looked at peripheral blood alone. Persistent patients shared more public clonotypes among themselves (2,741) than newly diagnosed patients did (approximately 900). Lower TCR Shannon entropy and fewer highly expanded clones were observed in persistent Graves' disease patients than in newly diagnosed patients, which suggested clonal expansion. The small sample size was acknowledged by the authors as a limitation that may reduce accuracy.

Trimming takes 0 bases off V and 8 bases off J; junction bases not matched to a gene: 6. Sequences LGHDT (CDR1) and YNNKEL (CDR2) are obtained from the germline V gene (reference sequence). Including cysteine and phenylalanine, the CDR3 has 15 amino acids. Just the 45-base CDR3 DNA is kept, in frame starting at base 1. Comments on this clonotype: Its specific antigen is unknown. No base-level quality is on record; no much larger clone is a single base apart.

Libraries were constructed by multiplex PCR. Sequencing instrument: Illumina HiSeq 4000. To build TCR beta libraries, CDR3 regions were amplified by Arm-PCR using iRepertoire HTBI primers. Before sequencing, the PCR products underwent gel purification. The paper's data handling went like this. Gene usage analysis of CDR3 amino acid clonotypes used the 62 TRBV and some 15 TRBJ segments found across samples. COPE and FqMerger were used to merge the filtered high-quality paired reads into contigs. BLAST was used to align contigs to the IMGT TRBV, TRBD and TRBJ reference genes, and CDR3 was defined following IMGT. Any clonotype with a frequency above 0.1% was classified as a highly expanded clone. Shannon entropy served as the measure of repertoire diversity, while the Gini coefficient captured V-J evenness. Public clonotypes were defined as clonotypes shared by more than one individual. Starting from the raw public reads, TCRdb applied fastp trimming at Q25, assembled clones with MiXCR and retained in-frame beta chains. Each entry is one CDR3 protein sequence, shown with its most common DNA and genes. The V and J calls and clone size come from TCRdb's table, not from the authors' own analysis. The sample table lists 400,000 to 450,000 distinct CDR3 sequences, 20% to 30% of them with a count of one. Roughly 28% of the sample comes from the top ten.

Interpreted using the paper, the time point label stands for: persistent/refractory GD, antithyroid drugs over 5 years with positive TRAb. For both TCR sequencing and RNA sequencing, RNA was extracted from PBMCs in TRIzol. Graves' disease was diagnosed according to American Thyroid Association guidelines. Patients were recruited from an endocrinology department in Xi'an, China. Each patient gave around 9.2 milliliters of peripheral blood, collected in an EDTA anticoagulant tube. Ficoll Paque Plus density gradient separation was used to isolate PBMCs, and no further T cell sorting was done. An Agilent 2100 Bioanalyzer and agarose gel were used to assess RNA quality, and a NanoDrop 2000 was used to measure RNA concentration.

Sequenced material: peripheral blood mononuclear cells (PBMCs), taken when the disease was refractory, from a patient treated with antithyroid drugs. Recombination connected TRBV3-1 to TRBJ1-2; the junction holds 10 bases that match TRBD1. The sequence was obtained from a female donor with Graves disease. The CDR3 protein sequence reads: CASSQEGDRGDGYTF. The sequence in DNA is TGTGCCAGCAGCCAAGAAGGGGACAGGGGAGACGGCTACACCTTC.